Shown below are 25 T cell receptor beta chains from a single sample sequenced in a study of shared clonotypes between healthy human individuals. The repertoire was sequenced with immunoSEQ multiplex PCR; TCRdb's copy has only in-frame clones and lacks some. Counted here are millions of clones, roughly 93% occurring once; the ten biggest clones make up 0.39%. Sequencing input: naive CD4+ T cells from PBMCs. Stated subset: CD45RA+ positively selected. The receptors here all came from a man aged 18 to 30 in good health. Some clones in this sample may be carry-over from other donors' samples.

The chain recombines TRBV28 with TRBJ2-7; D tentatively reads TRBD1 or TRBD2 (5 bases each). Trimming shortened V by 5 bases and J by 4 bases, and 15 bases separated the two germline ends. The CDR3 is 14 residues long. Per germline, CDR1 MDHEN and CDR2 SYDVKM. The DNA for the CDR3 is TGTGCCAGCAGTCCGGGCAGGGAGATATACGAGCAGTACTTC. This gives the protein CASSPGREIYEQYF.

The chain employs TRBV5-1 and TRBJ2-1; D is undetermined. Germline assignment: CDR1 SGHRS and CDR2 YFSETQ. Trimming took 1 base from V and 0 from J, leaving 14 bases between them. The CDR3 length is 17 residues. The chain's CDR3 is CASSLRQVVSSYNEQFF. The CDR3 DNA follows: TGCGCCAGCAGCTTGAGGCAAGTCGTAAGCTCCTACAATGAGCAGTTCTTC.

The chain joins TRBV5-4 to TRBJ1-1, with 7 nucleotides matching TRBD1. The CDR3 length is 13 residues. V shed 4 bases, J shed 3 bases, and the junction held 3 bases outside the gene matches. The germline V gene encodes CDR1 SGHNT and CDR2 YYREEE (reference sequence). The CDR3 protein is CASSETGDTEAFF. The CDR3 DNA follows: TGTGCCAGCAGCGAAACAGGGGACACTGAAGCTTTCTTT.

A remark on this clone: Other DNA sequences in the sample encode the same CDR3. The chain is built from TRBV6-6 and TRBJ1-1; no definite D call. Trimming cost V 4 bases and J 1 base, with 10 bases left between them. Germline V CDR1 and CDR2: MNHNY, SVGAGI (reference sequence). There are 14 residues in the CDR3. The CDR3 reads CASSSRTGNTEAFF. The CDR3 DNA reads TGTGCCAGCAGTTCCCGGACGGGGAACACTGAAGCTTTCTTT.

In its sample, this clone was seen once. The chain couples TRBV4-1 to TRBJ2-7; 13 bases are a match to TRBD2. CDR3 length: 15 residues. Germline V gene lookup returns CDR1 MGHRA and CDR2 YSYEKL. Trimming at V came to 3 bases and at J to 3 bases, leaving 2 bases not matched to a gene. CDR3 amino acids: CASSQTSGRFYEQYF. CDR3 DNA sequence: TGCGCCAGCAGCCAGACTAGCGGGAGGTTCTACGAGCAGTACTTC.

Of note for this clone: Different DNA sequences within this sample yield the same CDR3. CDR3 amino acids: CASSLRLAGGTDTQYF. Here the CDR3 DNA reads TGTGCCAGCAGCTTGAGGCTAGCGGGAGGGACAGATACGCAGTATTTT. This chain connects TRBV5-6 to TRBJ2-3; 12 positions agree with TRBD2. The J segment lost 3 bases and the V segment lost 1 base, leaving 3 bases of the junction unmatched. Germline V gene data show CDR1 as SGHDT and CDR2 as YYEEEE. The CDR3 totals 16 residues. Looking up the rest from reference TRBV5-6 and TRBJ2-3 gives the full variable domain: DAGVTQSPTHLIKTRGQQVTLRCSPKSGHDTVSWYQQALGQGPQFIFQYYEEEERQRGNFPDRFSGHQFPNYSSELNVNALLLGDSALYLCASSLRLAGGTDTQYFGPGTRLTVL.

The chain joins TRBV10-3 to TRBJ1-2; D is perhaps TRBD1 (5 bases). With 0 bases removed from V and 4 bases from J, the gap between germline ends came to 9 bases. This CDR3 spans 14 amino acids. Germline CDR1 is ENHRY and CDR2 is SYGVKD. For the CDR3, the DNA is TGTGCCATCAGTGAGTCGGCAGGGAGCTATGGCTACACCTTC. It codes for CAISESAGSYGYTF.

The chain links TRBV28 to TRBJ2-7, with 8 bases matching TRBD1. From germline, CDR1 is MDHEN and CDR2 SYDVKM. V gave up 6 bases and J gave up 6 bases; unmatched junction bases: 4. The CDR3 runs to 12 residues. The CDR3 protein is CASRQGAGEQYF. CDR3 sequence (DNA): TGTGCCAGCAGGCAGGGGGCGGGCGAGCAGTACTTC.

This clone was seen once. The V call is TRBV11-2, the J call TRBJ1-6, with TRBD1 identical over 7 bases. The CDR3 contains 13 residues. Per the germline V gene, CDR1 is SGHAT and CDR2 is FQNNGV. J gave up 11 bases and V 8 bases, and 9 bases lay outside the gene matches. CDR3 loop: CASRGGGAPPLHF. CDR3 bases: TGTGCCAGCCGAGGAGGGGGCGCGCCACCCCTCCACTTT.

V gene TRBV7-9 combines with J gene TRBJ2-3; D is possibly TRBD2 (7 bases). Germline V gene sequence: CDR1 SEHNR, CDR2 FQNEAQ (reference sequence). CDR3 length: 19 residues. Between the trimmed V and J ends, which lost 5 bases and 2 bases, there was a span of 26 bases. This chain's CDR3 is CASSHSREGGGRDTDTQYF. The CDR3 coding sequence is TGTGCCAGCAGCCACTCCAGAGAGGGGGGAGGGCGAGACACAGATACGCAGTATTTT.

This clone was counted once. The chain employs TRBV5-1 and TRBJ2-7, with a weak D call TRBD1 (5 bases). V lost 4 bases to trimming and J lost 6 bases, with 17 bases between them. Germline V gene data show CDR1 as SGHRS and CDR2 as YFSETQ. The CDR3 spans 14 residues. The CDR3 nucleotides read TGCGCCAGCAGCGCGCTGGGAACAGGCGGCGAGCAGTACTTC. It is translated as CASSALGTGGEQYF.

For this clone: The germline gene is not matched at one end of the junction; a read error may be the cause. The V and J genes are TRBV28 and TRBJ2-5; D is undetermined. This CDR3 comprises 13 residues. Germline lookup yields CDR1 MDHEN and CDR2 SYDVKM. The CDR3 spells CASSSLVQETQYF. The CDR3 nucleotides read TGTGCCAGCAGCTCACTGGTTCAAGAGACTCAGTACTTC.

The chain recombines TRBV27 with TRBJ2-7, with TRBD2 as a possible D gene (6 bases). CDR1 is MNHEY, CDR2 SMNVEV, per germline (reference sequence). Trimming cost V 1 base and J 3 bases, with 16 bases left between them. This CDR3 is built from 16 residues. The CDR3 nucleotides read TGTGCCAGCAGTTTATTGATAGTCCTAGCGAGCTACGAGCAGTACTTC. Its translation: CASSLLIVLASYEQYF.

V and J are TRBV4-1 and TRBJ2-7, with 7 positions matching TRBD2. Germline lookup yields CDR1 MGHRA and CDR2 YSYEKL. The CDR3 is 15 amino acids. V lost 2 bases to trimming and J lost 4 bases; unmatched junction nucleotides: 8. The CDR3 reads CASSQQSGMGYEQYF. CDR3 coding DNA: TGCGCCAGCAGCCAACAAAGCGGGATGGGGTACGAGCAGTACTTC.

The V and J genes are TRBV14 and TRBJ2-7; 12 bases agree with TRBD2. CDR3 length equals 17 residues. Trimming cost V 5 bases and J 2 bases; bases outside gene matches: 10. Germline CDR1 and CDR2: SGHDN and FVKESK. CDR3: CASSYGLAGRGPYEQYF. DNA of the CDR3: TGTGCCAGCAGCTACGGACTAGCGGGACGTGGTCCCTACGAGCAGTACTTC. The full variable domain, with the rest looked up from reference TRBV14 and TRBJ2-7, is EAGVTQFPSHSVIEKGQTVTLRCDPISGHDNLYWYRRVMGKEIKFLLHFVKESKQDESGMPNNRFLAERTGGTYSTLKVQPAELEDSGVYFCASSYGLAGRGPYEQYFGPGTRLTVT.

CDR3 protein: CASGDPAAYEQYF. DNA of the CDR3: TGTGCCAGCGGGGACCCGGCCGCCTACGAGCAGTACTTC. The gene calls are TRBV6-5 and TRBJ2-7; perhaps D is TRBD1 or TRBD2 (5 bases each). The germline V and J ends were trimmed by 8 bases and 2 bases, with 13 bases remaining between them. The germline gives CDR1 MNHEY, CDR2 SVGAGI. There are 13 residues in the CDR3.

J is TRBJ1-2 and V is TRBV4-3; D is possibly TRBD1 (5 bases). Germline lookup yields CDR1 LGHNA and CDR2 YSLEER. V was clipped by 1 base and J by 4 bases, with 13 bases between them. The CDR3 sequence is 15 residues long. For the CDR3, the DNA is TGCGCCAGCAGCCAAGGGTCAGGGATCGGCTATGGCTACACCTTC. Translating it yields CASSQGSGIGYGYTF.

The rearrangement joins TRBV6-1 to TRBJ2-5, with D perhaps matching TRBD1 or TRBD2 (5 bases each). Trimming removed 8 bases at V and 1 base at J, with 11 bases between. The CDR3 contains 13 residues. From germline, CDR1 is MNHNS and CDR2 SASEGT. In DNA form, the CDR3 reads TGTGCCAGCCGAGTGGGACCCCAAGAGACCCAGTACTTC. Translation gives CASRVGPQETQYF.

The rearrangement links TRBV5-6 to TRBJ2-7; 8 positions agree with TRBD2. Trimming at V came to 4 bases and at J to 2 bases, leaving 11 bases not matched to a gene. The CDR3 loop spans 16 amino acids. The germline V gene has CDR1 SGHDT and CDR2 YYEEEE. CDR3 nucleotide sequence: TGTGCCAGCAGCCTGACTGGGGGCGGGAGGCCCTACGAGCAGTACTTC. It translates to CASSLTGGGRPYEQYF.

The table lists this clone with a count of one. This chain joins TRBV6-5 and TRBJ2-7; TRBD2 aligns across 11 bases. V trimming: 7 bases; J trimming: 3 bases; junction bases outside the gene matches: 8. CDR1 and CDR2 (germline): MNHEY, SVGAGI. The CDR3 length is 15 residues. The CDR3 here is CASTEGTSGYYEQYF. Written as DNA, the CDR3 is TGTGCCAGCACCGAAGGGACTAGCGGTTACTACGAGCAGTACTTC.

The chain couples TRBV5-1 to TRBJ1-1; TRBD1 matches at 7 bases. V dropped 9 bases and J dropped 6; count of bases not matched to a gene: 23. The V gene's germline CDR1 is SGHRS and CDR2 YFSETQ. The CDR3 totals 17 residues. The CDR3 reads CATPSKFPTGREAEAFF. CDR3 in DNA: TGCGCCACCCCTAGTAAGTTTCCGACAGGGAGGGAGGCTGAAGCTTTCTTT.

This chain joins TRBV28 and TRBJ1-2; D is undetermined. The CDR3 is 16 amino acids. In germline, CDR1 is MDHEN, CDR2 SYDVKM. V gave up 1 base and J gave up 0 bases, with 12 bases separating them. This CDR3 reads CASSLLFTDSNYGYTF. Written as DNA, the CDR3 is TGTGCCAGCAGTTTATTATTCACAGATTCTAACTATGGCTACACCTTC.

This chain uses TRBV7-9 with TRBJ2-5; unclear D gene. Trimming stripped 6 bases from V and 1 base from J, with 12 bases between. The CDR3 has 14 residues. Germline V gene lookup returns CDR1 SEHNR and CDR2 FQNEAQ (reference sequence). The CDR3 region has the DNA TGTGCCAGCAGTGTTTATCACGCCCAAGAGACCCAGTACTTC. Translating gives CASSVYHAQETQYF.

This clone was picked up a small number of times. The chain is built from TRBV4-2 and TRBJ2-2, with D hard to call. CDR3 length: 12 residues. Germline assignment: CDR1 LGHNA and CDR2 YNFKEQ. Trimming removed 3 bases from V and 5 bases from J, with 4 bases in between. The chain's CDR3 is CASSQGTGELFF. CDR3 DNA sequence: TGTGCCAGCAGCCAGGGGACCGGGGAGCTGTTTTTT.

The CDR3: CASSPTSGESYEQYF. The CDR3 region has the DNA TGTGCCAGCAGCCCTACTAGCGGGGAATCCTACGAGCAGTACTTC. The chain uses TRBV7-9 and TRBJ2-7; 10 bases fit TRBD2. Germline V gene data show CDR1 as SEHNR and CDR2 as FQNEAQ (reference sequence). J lost 1 base, V lost 5 bases, and 5 bases had no gene match. This CDR3 has 15 residues.